One and the same sample provided the 22 T cell receptor beta chains below, sequenced in a study of shared clonotypes between healthy human individuals. Profiled with immunoSEQ multiplex PCR; TCRdb holds only in-frame clones, not every one. The sample has millions of clones, approximately 93% seen once; the top ten hold around 0.4%. Sequencing used naive CD4+ T cells from PBMCs. Subset reported: CD45RA+ positively selected. These receptors all come from a man between 18 and 35 years old in good health. Some clones in this sample may be carry-over from other donors' samples.

The chain combines TRBV19 with TRBJ1-2; unclear D gene. The CDR3 is made up of 15 amino acids. Trimming removed 3 bases from V and 4 bases from J, with 15 bases in between. CDR1 is LNHDA, CDR2 SQIVND, per germline (reference sequence). CDR3 residues: CASSMASMGSYGYTF. Written as DNA, the CDR3 is TGTGCCAGTAGTATGGCCAGCATGGGGTCCTATGGCTACACCTTC.

This clone was seen once. The CDR3 sequence: CASSSWTGTNEFF. In nucleotides, the CDR3 is TGTGCCAGCAGCTCCTGGACAGGGACGAATGAGTTCTTC. This sequence joins TRBV7-6 and TRBJ2-1, with 8 positions matching TRBD1. CDR1 and CDR2 from the germline V gene are SGHVS and FNYEAQ. V lost 4 bases to trimming and J lost 14 bases; unmatched junction nucleotides: 10. The CDR3 extends over 13 amino acids.

The genes are TRBV28 and TRBJ1-3, with D possibly being TRBD1 (5 bases). CDR1 is MDHEN and CDR2 is SYDVKM in the germline V gene. V was clipped by 2 bases and J by 3 bases, with 8 bases between them. The CDR3 has 14 residues. This CDR3 reads CASSLRTFGNTIYF. The CDR3 DNA sequence: TGTGCCAGCAGTTTAAGGACATTTGGAAACACCATATATTTT.

As regards this clone: This sample also contains other DNA sequences that code for the same CDR3. This chain uses TRBV28 with TRBJ1-5, with TRBD1 identical over 8 bases. The germline V gene encodes CDR1 MDHEN and CDR2 SYDVKM. Trimming cost V 5 bases and J 1 base; bases outside gene matches: 4. The CDR3 extends over 15 amino acids. The chain's CDR3 is CASSPTGASNQPQHF. In DNA form, the CDR3 reads TGTGCCAGCAGTCCGACAGGGGCGAGCAATCAGCCCCAGCATTTT.

The chain uses TRBV19 and TRBJ2-5; 9 nucleotides match TRBD1. This CDR3 region has 13 residues. V dropped 6 bases and J dropped 5; count of bases not matched to a gene: 4. Per germline, CDR1 LNHDA and CDR2 SQIVND (reference sequence). This CDR3 is CASSRTGVETQYF. The CDR3 nucleotides are TGTGCCAGTAGCAGGACAGGGGTGGAGACCCAGTACTTC.

This chain connects TRBV5-1 to TRBJ1-3; the D is unclear. This CDR3 region has 16 residues. Germline V CDR1 and CDR2: SGHRS, YFSETQ. V gave up 2 bases and J gave up 0 bases, with 12 bases separating them. DNA for the CDR3: TGCGCCAGCAGCTTCGCATCGGGATCCTCTGGAAACACCATATATTTT. This gives the protein CASSFASGSSGNTIYF. Full variable domain (missing parts from reference TRBV5-1 and TRBJ1-3): KAGVTQTPRYLIKTRGQQVTLSCSPISGHRSVSWYQQTPGQGLQFLFEYFSETQRNKGNFPGRFSGRQFSNSRSEMNVSTLELGDSALYLCASSFASGSSGNTIYFGEGSWLTVV.

The chain carries TRBV10-3 and TRBJ2-1; 14 positions agree with TRBD2. With V trimmed by 5 bases and J by 7 bases, 4 bases remained unmatched. Per the germline V gene, CDR1 is ENHRY and CDR2 is SYGVKD. This CDR3 comprises 15 residues. The CDR3 DNA reads as TGTGCCATCAGTCGGACTAGCGGGAGGTTTAATGAGCAGTTCTTC. Protein: CAISRTSGRFNEQFF.

V usage is TRBV7-8 and J usage is TRBJ2-2; D uncertain. CDR3 size: 15 residues. The germline gives CDR1 SGHVS, CDR2 FQNEAQ. The V gene lost 4 bases and the J gene lost 1 base, with 10 bases spanning the gap. The CDR3 sequence: CASSYWTGNTGELFF. CDR3 nucleotide sequence: TGTGCCAGCAGCTACTGGACGGGGAACACCGGGGAGCTGTTTTTT. Together with reference TRBV7-8 and TRBJ2-2, the CDR3 gives the full variable domain: GAGVSQSPRYKVAKRGQDVALRCDPISGHVSLFWYQQALGQGPEFLTYFQNEAQLDKSGLPSDRFFAERPEGSVSTLKIQRTQQEDSAVYLCASSYWTGNTGELFFGEGSRLTVL.

V and J are TRBV29-1 and TRBJ1-4; a weak D match, TRBD1 (5 bases). Trimming pared 7 bases from V and 0 bases from J, leaving 15 bases between. The CDR3 runs 15 residues. The V gene's germline CDR1 is SQVTM and CDR2 ANQGSEA. The CDR3 coding sequence is TGCAGCGCGATGGGCGGGGCAGCAACTAATGAAAAACTGTTTTTT. Protein product: CSAMGGAATNEKLFF. The full variable domain, its missing parts supplied by reference TRBV29-1 and TRBJ1-4, is SAVISQKPSRDICQRGTSLTIQCQVDSQVTMMFWYRQQPGQSLTLIATANQGSEATYESGFVIDKFPISRPNLTFSTLTVSNMSPEDSSIYLCSAMGGAATNEKLFFGSGTQLSVL.

The V gene is TRBV5-8, the J gene TRBJ1-3; D remains ambiguous. V dropped 5 bases and J dropped 0 bases, with 15 bases sitting between them. The CDR3 covers 16 residues. Germline V gene lookup returns CDR1 SGHTS and CDR2 YDEGEE. In nucleotides, the CDR3 is TGTGCCAGCAGTATACGCGGGCCGAGCTCTGGAAACACCATATATTTT. Translating gives CASSIRGPSSGNTIYF.

The chain recombines TRBV7-9 with TRBJ1-5; 7 nucleotides match TRBD1. J lost 11 bases, V lost 4 bases, and 11 bases had no gene match. This CDR3 has 14 amino acids. Per germline, CDR1 SEHNR and CDR2 FQNEAQ (reference sequence). The CDR3 DNA follows: TGTGCCAGCAGCTCGGGAGGGGGCCCCGTGACCCAGCATTTT. Translating gives CASSSGGGPVTQHF.

The chain has TRBV5-1 and TRBJ2-5; the D is unclear. CDR3 length equals 14 residues. Germline CDR1 is SGHRS and CDR2 is YFSETQ. The V end was cut by 4 bases, the J end by 7 bases, with 17 bases between. The CDR3 loop is CASSGDLGMATQYF. CDR3 nucleotides: TGCGCCAGCAGCGGGGATCTGGGGATGGCGACCCAGTACTTC. The entire variable domain, with the rest obtained from reference TRBV5-1 and TRBJ2-5, is as follows: KAGVTQTPRYLIKTRGQQVTLSCSPISGHRSVSWYQQTPGQGLQFLFEYFSETQRNKGNFPGRFSGRQFSNSRSEMNVSTLELGDSALYLCASSGDLGMATQYFGPGTRLLVL.

This chain uses TRBV5-4 with TRBJ2-3, with TRBD2 identical over 9 bases. The germline gives CDR1 SGHNT, CDR2 YYREEE (reference sequence). V gave up 0 bases and J gave up 4 bases; unmatched junction bases: 6. CDR3 length equals 16 residues. CDR3 coding DNA: TGTGCCAGCAGCTTGGGAATAGCGGGGGCGGCAGATACGCAGTATTTT. It translates to CASSLGIAGAADTQYF. The full variable domain, with the rest looked up from reference TRBV5-4 and TRBJ2-3, is ETGVTQSPTHLIKTRGQQVTLRCSSQSGHNTVSWYQQALGQGPQFIFQYYREEENGRGNFPPRFSGLQFPNYSSELNVNALELDDSALYLCASSLGIAGAADTQYFGPGTRLTVL.

The chain employs TRBV9 and TRBJ1-1; TRBD1 might be the D (6 bases). Trimming removed 6 bases from V and 0 bases from J, with 12 bases in between. CDR3 length equals 14 residues. Germline V gene sequence: CDR1 SGDLS, CDR2 YYNGEE. CDR3 protein: CASNAQGLNTEAFF. CDR3 nucleotides: TGTGCCAGCAACGCACAGGGATTGAACACTGAAGCTTTCTTT.

The chain is built from TRBV5-1 and TRBJ2-3, with 12 positions matching TRBD1. The CDR3 is 16 residues long. Germline V gives CDR1 SGHRS, CDR2 YFSETQ. Losses at the gene ends were 0 bases for V and 5 bases for J; bases not matched to a gene: 4. For the CDR3, the DNA is TGCGCCAGCAGCTTGGCCGGGACAGGGGGCCAAGATACGCAGTATTTT. As protein: CASSLAGTGGQDTQYF.

The chain recombines TRBV19 with TRBJ2-7; 9 bases are a match to TRBD1. This CDR3 has 15 residues. The V gene end was trimmed by 6 bases and the J gene end by 3 bases; junction bases not matched to a gene: 9. Germline CDR1 reads LNHDA; CDR2 reads SQIVND (reference sequence). The CDR3: CASRYKGTGFYEQYF. CDR3 nucleotides: TGTGCCAGTAGATATAAGGGGACAGGGTTCTACGAGCAGTACTTC. Full variable domain (missing parts from reference TRBV19 and TRBJ2-7): DGGITQSPKYLFRKEGQNVTLSCEQNLNHDAMYWYRQDPGQGLRLIYYSQIVNDFQKGDIAEGYSVSREKKESFPLTVTSAQKNPTAFYLCASRYKGTGFYEQYFGPGTRLTVT.

This chain uses TRBV7-8 with TRBJ1-3; D may be TRBD1 (5 bases). Germline lookup yields CDR1 SGHVS and CDR2 FQNEAQ. The length of the CDR3 is 15 residues. Between the trimmed V and J ends, which lost 8 bases and 2 bases, there was a span of 16 bases. The CDR3 nucleotides read TGTGCCAGCGGGACTGTTGGGTTAGCTGGAAACACCATATATTTT. Its translation: CASGTVGLAGNTIYF. Full variable domain (rest looked up from reference TRBV7-8 and TRBJ1-3): GAGVSQSPRYKVAKRGQDVALRCDPISGHVSLFWYQQALGQGPEFLTYFQNEAQLDKSGLPSDRFFAERPEGSVSTLKIQRTQQEDSAVYLCASGTVGLAGNTIYFGEGSWLTVV.

This clone has just a few counts. The V gene is TRBV28, the J gene TRBJ1-4; perhaps TRBD1 as D (6 bases). Per the germline V gene, CDR1 is MDHEN and CDR2 is SYDVKM. The ends were cut back, 1 base at V and 6 bases at J, with 9 bases in the middle. The CDR3 consists of 14 residues. CDR3 amino acids: CASSLSAGDEKLFF. DNA for the CDR3: TGTGCCAGCAGTTTATCGGCAGGGGATGAAAAACTGTTTTTT. Variable domain in full (rest from reference TRBV28 and TRBJ1-4): DVKVTQSSRYLVKRTGEKVFLECVQDMDHENMFWYRQDPGLGLRLIYFSYDVKMKEKGDIPEGYSVSREKKERFSLILESASTNQTSMYLCASSLSAGDEKLFFGSGTQLSVL.

The chain employs TRBV6-1 and TRBJ1-4, with 7 bases fitting TRBD1. The V and J ends lost 4 bases and 0 bases, in that order; junction bases with no gene match: 11. This CDR3 has 18 amino acids. In germline, CDR1 is MNHNS, CDR2 SASEGT. The CDR3 nucleotides read TGTGCCAGCAGTGTCCGACAGGGAAGAATGGCAACTAATGAAAAACTGTTTTTT. It codes for CASSVRQGRMATNEKLFF.

The chain uses TRBV9 and TRBJ1-1, with TRBD1 identical over 8 bases. The CDR3 extends over 13 amino acids. Germline V gene sequence: CDR1 SGDLS, CDR2 YYNGEE. Germline trimming cut 5 bases from V and 4 bases from J; bases unmatched to any gene: 4. The CDR3 nucleotides read TGTGCCAGCAGTGACAGGGGCGGCACTGAAGCTTTCTTT. This encodes CASSDRGGTEAFF.

This clone was observed a single time. This sample also contains other DNA sequences that code for the same CDR3. V gene TRBV9 combines with J gene TRBJ1-1, with D perhaps TRBD1 (5 bases). CDR1 is SGDLS and CDR2 is YYNGEE in the germline V gene. The CDR3 loop spans 14 amino acids. The V end lost 0 bases, the J end lost 2 bases, and 8 bases lay between the germline ends. The CDR3 region has the DNA TGTGCCAGCAGCGTAGGACAGCTTAACACTGAAGCTTTCTTT. Its protein is CASSVGQLNTEAFF.

The chain carries TRBV28 and TRBJ1-4; 10 nucleotides line up with TRBD1. The CDR3 consists of 15 residues. V shed 6 bases, J shed 5 bases, and the junction held 6 bases outside the gene matches. Germline V gene sequence: CDR1 MDHEN, CDR2 SYDVKM. This CDR3 is CASRRQGARNEKLFF. CDR3 bases: TGTGCCAGCAGACGACAGGGGGCCCGAAATGAAAAACTGTTTTTT.